Below, 2 T cell receptor beta chains from the same sample are listed, as sequenced in a study of blood T cell repertoires in COVID-19. This table comes from immunoSEQ multiplex PCR, and its TCRdb copy is limited to in-frame clones, with some not included. The data show more than 95,000 clones, with about 77% seen just once and around 25% held by the top ten. The specimen sequenced was peripheral blood. These receptors were taken from a human donor in a cohort sampled during active COVID-19.

The chain couples TRBV5-1 to TRBJ2-5, with TRBD1 matching over 7 bases. Germline-derived CDR1 and CDR2 are SGHRS and YFSETQ. CDR3 length: 14 amino acids. V trimming: 6 bases; J trimming: 3 bases; junction bases outside the gene matches: 8. The CDR3 DNA sequence: TGCGCCAGCACATTTTGGGACAGTGAAGAGACCCAGTACTTC. It specifies CASTFWDSEETQYF.

The CDR3 here is CSASTSGASNTQYF. The CDR3 DNA reads TGCAGTGCTAGTACTAGCGGGGCCTCGAATACGCAGTATTTT. The chain joins TRBV20-1 to TRBJ2-3; 10 positions match TRBD2. The CDR3 has 14 residues. Germline V gene lookup returns CDR1 DFQATT and CDR2 SNEGSKA (reference sequence). V lost 3 bases and J lost 7; bases outside the gene matches: 7.